These T cell receptor beta chains were read from a single sample in a study of blood T cell repertoires in COVID-19. TCRdb keeps only in-frame clones here, not all; method: immunoSEQ multiplex PCR. The sample contains more than 150,000 clones, over 80% of which appear only once. Sample: peripheral blood. These receptors came from a man between 65 and 85 years old who had recovered from COVID-19. CDR3s include the opening cysteine and the closing phenylalanine or tryptophan. Each record gives: D gene, V gene, clone size, J gene, CDR3 DNA, CDR3 protein. The D gene is left open where the match is weak. The size entry is marked missing in some rows and otherwise reads once, few, many or a size class.

NA	TRBV4-1	NA	TRBJ1-2	TGCGCCAGCAGCCAACCCCCCAGGGACTATGGCTACACCTTC	CASSQPPRDYGYTF
TRBD1	TRBV3-1/TRBV3-2	NA	TRBJ2-7	TGTGCCAGCAGCCAGCAGGGGGTAGTTTACGAGCAGTACTTC	CASSQQGVVYEQYF
TRBD1	TRBV19	NA	TRBJ1-2	TGTGCCAGTAGCCAAGGGACAGGGGGAGGCTATGGCTACACCTTC	CASSQGTGGGYGYTF
NA	TRBV6-2/TRBV6-3	NA	TRBJ2-1	TGTGCCAGCAGTTCATTCGACAGTGCCTACAATGAGCAGTTCTTC	CASSSFDSAYNEQFF
TRBD1	TRBV6-5	NA	TRBJ1-2	TGTGCCAGCAGTTTCACCGGGACAGGGATTAACTATGGCTACACCTTC	CASSFTGTGINYGYTF
TRBD2	TRBV2	many	TRBJ2-4	TGTGCCAGCACGGGACTAGCGGGGGCGGGCATTCAGTACTTC	CASTGLAGAGIQYF
NA	TRBV6-6	NA	TRBJ2-7	TGTGCCAGCAGTTACTCTCCCAGGACTGAAACTTACGAGCAGTACTTC	CASSYSPRTETYEQYF
NA	TRBV15	NA	TRBJ2-1	TGTGCCACCAGCAGAGATCACCGGGATGAGCAGTTCTTC	CATSRDHRDEQFF
NA	TRBV25-1	NA	TRBJ1-6	TGTGCCAGCAACCGGGACAAATATTCACCCCTCCACTTT	CASNRDKYSPLHF
TRBD1	TRBV27	NA	TRBJ1-1	TGTGCCAGCAGTCCGATCGACAGGGGATTCACTGAAGCTTTCTTT	CASSPIDRGFTEAFF
NA	TRBV6-5	NA	TRBJ2-2	TGTGCCAGCAGTTACGGGTCAGGGGTGGACACCGGGGAGCTGTTTTTT	CASSYGSGVDTGELFF
TRBD2	TRBV3-1/TRBV3-2	NA	TRBJ2-1	TGTGCCAGCAGCCAAGATGTTCTAGCGGGCACCGAGCAGTTCTTC	CASSQDVLAGTEQFF
NA	TRBV28	NA	TRBJ2-7	TGTGCCAGCAGTTTATCTGCCGCTGCTAATTCCTACGAGCAGTACTTC	CASSLSAAANSYEQYF
TRBD1	TRBV9	NA	TRBJ2-3	TGTGCCAGCAGCTCCTGGGACAGGGGGGTCTCAGATACGCAGTATTTT	CASSSWDRGVSDTQYF
TRBD1	TRBV27	NA	TRBJ1-4	TGTGCCAGCAGTTTTCAGGGGGGAGAAAAACTGTTTTTT	CASSFQGGEKLFF
NA	TRBV19	NA	TRBJ1-1	TGTGCCAGTAGTCCACCACAGGGTGGCGGCACTGAAGCTTTCTTT	CASSPPQGGGTEAFF
NA	TRBV21-1	NA	TRBJ2-7	TGTGCCAGCAGCAACCTAATATTTCCTAGCGGGAGGCCGCTAGGCTACGAGCAGTACTTC	CASSNLIFPSGRPLGYEQYF
TRBD2	TRBV5-1	NA	TRBJ2-7	TGCGCCAGCCGCTCGGGAGCGGGAGGGTACGAGCAGTACTTC	CASRSGAGGYEQYF
TRBD1	TRBV30	few	TRBJ1-5	TGTGCCTGGAGTGTCACAGGGGACCAGCCCCAGCATTTT	CAWSVTGDQPQHF
NA	TRBV28	NA	TRBJ1-1	TGTGCCAGCAGTGTGGGACACCGGAACACTGAAGCTTTCTTT	CASSVGHRNTEAFF
TRBD1	TRBV6-4	NA	TRBJ2-2	TGTGCCAGCAGTGAAAGTCAGGGGGCCGGGGAGCTGTTTTTT	CASSESQGAGELFF
NA	TRBV19	once	TRBJ2-1	TGTGCCAGTAGTATGGGGGCCAGTCAGCAGTTCTTC	CASSMGASQQFF
NA	TRBV15	NA	TRBJ2-5	TGTGCCACCAGCAGAGGGGCAGGGGCCTACCAAGAGACCCAGTACTTC	CATSRGAGAYQETQYF
TRBD1	TRBV9	NA	TRBJ1-2	TGTGCCAGCACCCGGACAGGGGATAACTATGGCTACACCTTC	CASTRTGDNYGYTF
TRBD2	TRBV19	NA	TRBJ2-7	TGTGCCAGTAGTATCGGCGGGAGCCGGTACGAGCAGTACTTC	CASSIGGSRYEQYF
TRBD2	TRBV27	NA	TRBJ2-4	TGTGCCAGCAGTTCGTTAGCGGGAGGGCCTGAAGGGAACATTCAGTACTTC	CASSSLAGGPEGNIQYF
NA	TRBV27	NA	TRBJ2-7	TGTGCCAGCAGTCCGGCCGGGGGATCGTCCTACGAGCAGTACTTC	CASSPAGGSSYEQYF
TRBD1	TRBV7-9	NA	TRBJ1-2	TGTGCCAGCAGCACAATAACCGGGACAGGGTCTGGCTACACCTTC	CASSTITGTGSGYTF
NA	TRBV25-1	NA	TRBJ2-7	TGTGCCAGCAGTACGGTCTTTTCCTACGAGCAGTACTTC	CASSTVFSYEQYF
TRBD1	TRBV6-5	NA	TRBJ1-4	TGTGCCAGCAGTTACGACGCAGGGGGTAATGAAAAACTGTTTTTT	CASSYDAGGNEKLFF